The 23 T cell receptor beta chains reported below all come from one sample, sequenced in a study of blood T cell repertoires in COVID-19. The protocol was immunoSEQ multiplex PCR, while the TCRdb copy is restricted to in-frame clones and leaves out a portion. The sample lists around 97,000 clones; about 92% were seen once. The sequencing input was peripheral blood. Receptors were obtained from a woman aged 80 or over in a cohort sampled during active COVID-19.

The rearrangement joins TRBV18 to TRBJ1-2; perhaps TRBD1 as D (5 bases). Germline CDR1 and CDR2: KGHSH and LQKENI. This CDR3 is built from 13 residues. V was shortened by 3 bases and J by 3 bases, with 8 bases between the two germline ends. The chain's CDR3 is CASSPTEDYGYTF. The CDR3 nucleotides read TGTGCCAGCTCACCGACAGAAGACTATGGCTACACCTTC.

This clone was observed once. This sequence joins TRBV11-2 and TRBJ2-3; D ambiguous. CDR3 length equals 14 residues. Germline CDR1 is SGHAT and CDR2 is FQNNGV. V was clipped by 3 bases and J by 1 base, with 8 bases between them. CDR3 loop: CASSFNPGTDTQYF. CDR3 sequence (DNA): TGTGCCAGCAGCTTCAACCCAGGCACAGATACGCAGTATTTT.

The V and J genes are TRBV10-1 and TRBJ2-7; 9 positions agree with TRBD1. Per the germline V gene, CDR1 is WNHNN and CDR2 is SYGVQD (reference sequence). This CDR3 is 16 amino acids long. Trimming cost V 3 bases and J 5 bases; bases outside gene matches: 11. CDR3 amino acids: CASSDHSGTGKHEQYF. The DNA of the CDR3 is TGCGCCAGCAGTGATCATTCCGGGACAGGGAAGCACGAGCAGTACTTC.

As DNA, the CDR3 is TGTGCCAGCAGTGAAGGGAATATGGGAGGAGATTACAATGAGCAGTTCTTC. Residues: CASSEGNMGGDYNEQFF. The V and J genes are TRBV6-1 and TRBJ2-1, with D possibly matching TRBD2 (6 bases). The CDR3 is 17 amino acids. The germline CDR1 and CDR2 sequences are MNHNS and SASEGT. The ends were cut back, 1 base at V and 4 bases at J, with 17 bases in the middle.

The rearrangement joins TRBV6-5 to TRBJ2-7, with a possible D match to TRBD1 (6 bases). The CDR3 sequence is 16 residues long. Per germline, CDR1 MNHEY and CDR2 SVGAGI. The V end was cut by 2 bases, the J end by 7 bases, with 21 bases between. CDR3: CASSYIRDTHLGEQYF. For the CDR3, the DNA is TGTGCCAGCAGTTACATCCGGGACACCCACCTTGGTGAGCAGTACTTC.

The V gene is TRBV20-1, the J gene TRBJ1-5, with 9 nucleotides matching TRBD1. Germline assignment: CDR1 DFQATT and CDR2 SNEGSKA (reference sequence). Losses at the gene ends were 3 bases for V and 9 bases for J; bases not matched to a gene: 9. The CDR3 is 14 residues long. Written as DNA, the CDR3 is TGCAGTGCTAGTAGGACAGGGGCCCAATTGCCCCAGCATTTT. As protein: CSASRTGAQLPQHF.

The chain joins TRBV4-2 to TRBJ1-4; a possible D gene is TRBD1 (5 bases). The CDR3 totals 13 residues. The V end lost 0 bases, the J end lost 6 bases, and 5 bases lay between the germline ends. Germline assignment: CDR1 LGHNA and CDR2 YNFKEQ. CDR3 sequence reads: CASSQDRDEKLFF. The CDR3 DNA reads as TGTGCCAGCAGCCAAGACAGGGATGAAAAACTGTTTTTT.

This chain uses TRBV18 with TRBJ2-1; 10 bases align to TRBD2. CDR3 length: 14 residues. Germline-derived CDR1 and CDR2 are KGHSH and LQKENI. V shed 2 bases, J shed 6 bases, and the junction held 1 base outside the gene matches. The CDR3 spells CASSPSSGGNEQFF. The DNA for the CDR3 is TGTGCCAGCTCACCATCTAGCGGGGGCAATGAGCAGTTCTTC.

The CDR3 spells CATSDLSSGGPGEQFF. The CDR3 coding sequence is TGTGCCACCAGTGATTTGAGTAGCGGGGGTCCGGGTGAGCAGTTCTTC. V gene TRBV24-1 combines with J gene TRBJ2-1; TRBD2 matches at 9 bases. Germline loops: CDR1 KGHDR, CDR2 SFDVKD. CDR3 size: 16 residues. The V segment lost 0 bases and the J segment 9 bases; nucleotides outside the gene matches: 8.

The CDR3 protein is CASSLAELTGELFF. CDR3 DNA: TGTGCCAGCAGCTTAGCGGAGCTAACCGGGGAGCTGTTTTTT. The chain combines TRBV7-8 with TRBJ2-2; D call uncertain. The CDR3 is 14 amino acids. The V end lost 0 bases, the J end lost 5 bases, and 7 bases lay between the germline ends. The germline gives CDR1 SGHVS, CDR2 FQNEAQ. Complete variable domain (other parts from reference TRBV7-8 and TRBJ2-2): GAGVSQSPRYKVAKRGQDVALRCDPISGHVSLFWYQQALGQGPEFLTYFQNEAQLDKSGLPSDRFFAERPEGSVSTLKIQRTQQEDSAVYLCASSLAELTGELFFGEGSRLTVL.

The V call is TRBV4-2, the J call TRBJ2-1, with 11 bases fitting TRBD2. The CDR3 runs to 20 residues. Germline values: CDR1 LGHNA, CDR2 YNFKEQ. V lost 1 base, J lost 0 bases, and 11 bases stayed unmatched. Here the CDR3 DNA reads TGTGCCAGCAGCCAAGGGGCTAGCGGGAGGTTTTTGAGCTCCTACAATGAGCAGTTCTTC. Protein product: CASSQGASGRFLSSYNEQFF.

The chain uses TRBV18 and TRBJ2-1; D possibly corresponds to TRBD2 (5 bases). V was clipped by 6 bases and J by 0 bases, with 18 bases between them. Germline loops: CDR1 KGHSH, CDR2 LQKENI. The CDR3 runs to 17 residues. CDR3: CASSHRDGVSSYNEQFF. CDR3 DNA: TGTGCCAGCTCCCACCGGGATGGGGTTAGCTCCTACAATGAGCAGTTCTTC.

The V call is TRBV10-1, the J call TRBJ2-2; a possible D gene is TRBD1 (6 bases). The J call could be wrong; TRBJ1-3 is a better fit for the DNA end. Germline V lookup: CDR1 WNHNN, CDR2 SYGVQD (reference sequence). The CDR3 contains 17 residues. CDR3 sequence reads: CASSLDRILLSGNTIYF. The CDR3 region has the DNA TGCGCCAGCAGCTTAGACAGGATCCTGCTCTCTGGAAACACCATATATTTT.

This chain joins TRBV18 and TRBJ2-3; possible D gene TRBD1, 5 bases. V lost 1 base to trimming and J lost 1 base, with 12 bases between them. The CDR3 has 16 amino acids. The germline gives CDR1 KGHSH, CDR2 LQKENI. The CDR3 DNA follows: TGTGCCAGCTCACCACAGGGGCGAGCCGGCACAGATACGCAGTATTTT. Translating it yields CASSPQGRAGTDTQYF.

The rearrangement uses TRBV5-1 and TRBJ1-4; D is ambiguous. Trimming cost V 0 bases and J 8 bases, with 14 bases left between them. CDR3 size: 15 residues. Germline V gives CDR1 SGHRS, CDR2 YFSETQ. CDR3 residues: CASSLGEGGREKLFF. The CDR3, as DNA: TGCGCCAGCAGCTTGGGAGAGGGAGGAAGAGAAAAACTGTTTTTT.

The chain is built from TRBV5-1 and TRBJ1-4, with a possible D match to TRBD1 (5 bases). The length of the CDR3 is 16 residues. Germline CDR1 is SGHRS and CDR2 is YFSETQ. The V end was cut by 0 bases, the J end by 5 bases, with 14 bases between. The CDR3 spells CASSLGSQGINEKLFF. As DNA, the CDR3 is TGCGCCAGCAGCTTGGGCTCTCAGGGCATCAATGAAAAACTGTTTTTT.

V is TRBV5-6 and J is TRBJ1-2; 7 positions agree with TRBD1. The CDR3 loop spans 13 amino acids. Germline V gene lookup returns CDR1 SGHDT and CDR2 YYEEEE. The V and J ends lost 0 bases and 8 bases, in that order; junction bases with no gene match: 4. The CDR3 DNA sequence: TGTGCCAGCAGCTTGGTAGGGGGCGGCGGCTACACCTTC. It yields the protein CASSLVGGGGYTF.

The rearrangement joins TRBV11-3 to TRBJ2-7; tentatively, D is TRBD2 (7 bases). The CDR3 has 14 residues. Germline V gene sequence: CDR1 SGHNT, CDR2 YENEEA. V lost 0 bases, J lost 4 bases, and 10 bases lay in between. CDR3 sequence: CASSLDGGAYEQYF. CDR3 nucleotides: TGTGCCAGCAGCTTAGATGGGGGGGCTTACGAGCAGTACTTC.

The rearrangement joins TRBV6-4 to TRBJ2-1, with 7 bases identical to TRBD2. The CDR3 covers 13 residues. The ends lost 5 bases at V and 10 bases at J; junction bases unmatched: 8. Germline loops: CDR1 MRHNA, CDR2 SNTAGT. The CDR3 loop is CASSIQLLAEQFF. In nucleotides, the CDR3 is TGTGCCAGCAGTATACAACTACTAGCGGAGCAGTTCTTC.

V gene TRBV14 combines with J gene TRBJ1-1; D ambiguous. CDR1 is SGHDN, CDR2 FVKESK, per germline. The CDR3 has 15 residues. The V and J ends lost 4 bases and 0 bases respectively, with 12 bases between them. The CDR3 DNA sequence: TGTGCCAGCAGCCCCTTAAGCAGGCTGAACACTGAAGCTTTCTTT. This translates into CASSPLSRLNTEAFF.

This clone has only one observation. V is TRBV10-2 and J is TRBJ1-2; 8 bases map to TRBD1. The germline CDR1 and CDR2 sequences are WSHSY and SAAADI. The CDR3 contains 13 residues. J lost 6 bases, V lost 5 bases, and 5 bases had no gene match. The CDR3 DNA is TGCGCCAGCAGTTCAAAGACAGGGGATGGCTACACCTTC. The encoded protein is CASSSKTGDGYTF.

A few counts support this clone. The V and J genes are TRBV29-1 and TRBJ2-1; the D gene is possibly TRBD1 (5 bases). The germline V gene has CDR1 SQVTM and CDR2 ANQGSEA. The CDR3 spans 14 residues. V was clipped by 4 bases and J by 0 bases, with 10 bases between them. The CDR3 DNA reads TGCAGCGTTGTATCAGGGTTCTCCTACAATGAGCAGTTCTTC. Protein product: CSVVSGFSYNEQFF.

The CDR3: CASRATETLSTDTQYF. As DNA, the CDR3 is TGTGCCAGCAGAGCGACAGAAACCCTTAGCACAGATACGCAGTATTTT. The chain recombines TRBV6-4 with TRBJ2-3; possibly TRBD1 for D (5 bases). Germline loops: CDR1 MRHNA, CDR2 SNTAGT. V was clipped by 6 bases and J by 0 bases, with 16 bases between them. The CDR3 consists of 16 residues.